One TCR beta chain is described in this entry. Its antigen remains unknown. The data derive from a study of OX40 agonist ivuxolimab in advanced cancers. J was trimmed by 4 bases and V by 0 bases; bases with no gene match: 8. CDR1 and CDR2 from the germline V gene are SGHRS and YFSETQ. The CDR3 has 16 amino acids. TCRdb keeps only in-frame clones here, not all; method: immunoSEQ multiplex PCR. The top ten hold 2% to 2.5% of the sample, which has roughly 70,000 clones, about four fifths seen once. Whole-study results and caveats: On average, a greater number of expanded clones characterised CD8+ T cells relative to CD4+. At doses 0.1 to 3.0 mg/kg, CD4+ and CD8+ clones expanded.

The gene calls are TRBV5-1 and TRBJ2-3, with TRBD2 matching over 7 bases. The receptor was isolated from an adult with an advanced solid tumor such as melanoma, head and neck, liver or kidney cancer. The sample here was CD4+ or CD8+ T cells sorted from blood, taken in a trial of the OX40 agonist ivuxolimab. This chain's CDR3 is CASSLAGGSSADTQYF. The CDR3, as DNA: TGCGCCAGCAGCTTGGCCGGCGGGAGTAGTGCAGATACGCAGTATTTT.